The 23 T cell receptor beta chains presented below share a single source sample, sequenced in a study of blood T cells in healthy people across ages. A J-beta primer mix and a sample-barcoded 5' primer were used in a second PCR of about 7 to 12 cycles. TCRdb reanalysed the 5' RACE reads using MiXCR and keeps one entry per CDR3 protein. Of 920,000 or so distinct CDR3 sequences listed, around 43% are singletons. Material for sequencing was blood. The receptors were sampled from a woman in her fifties or sixties in good health.

The J gene is TRBJ2-1, the V gene TRBV4-1; 7 positions agree with TRBD2. This CDR3 comprises 18 residues. The germline gives CDR1 MGHRA, CDR2 YSYEKL. V shed 1 base, J shed 6 bases, and the junction held 15 bases outside the gene matches. The CDR3 DNA sequence: TGCGCCAGCAGCCAAGGCCATAGGACGGCGACTAGCTCCAATGAGCAGTTCTTC. Translation: CASSQGHRTATSSNEQFF.

V is TRBV9 and J is TRBJ2-7; weak D call: TRBD2 (5 bases). The germline V gene has CDR1 SGDLS and CDR2 YYNGEE. Trimming took 4 bases from V and 1 from J, leaving 15 bases between them. There are 15 residues in the CDR3. In nucleotides, the CDR3 is TGTGCCAGCAGCCCCGGGCCCGGGGTATCCTACGAGCAGTACTTC. Amino acids: CASSPGPGVSYEQYF.

The CDR3 is CSAVHPGQERQPQHF. CDR3 bases: TGCAGTGCTGTGCATCCGGGACAGGAACGTCAGCCCCAGCATTTT. The chain combines TRBV20-1 with TRBJ1-5; 8 bases are shared with TRBD1. CDR1 is DFQATT and CDR2 is SNEGSKA in the germline V gene (reference sequence). CDR3 size: 15 residues. The V gene end was trimmed by 5 bases and the J gene end by 6 bases; junction bases not matched to a gene: 12.

This clonotype has only a few counts. J is TRBJ2-5 and V is TRBV29-1; no definite D call. V was cut by 2 bases and J by 5 bases, with 6 bases left in between. The length of the CDR3 is 11 residues. Germline CDR1 reads SQVTM; CDR2 reads ANQGSEA. CDR3 bases: TGCAGCGTTGAAAGTGCGGAGACCCAGTACTTC. Translating gives CSVESAETQYF.

The chain recombines TRBV28 with TRBJ2-7; 7 bases map to TRBD1. The junction had 5 bases not matched to a gene; V was cut back by 10 bases and J by 2 bases. Germline loops: CDR1 MDHEN, CDR2 SYDVKM. CDR3 length equals 12 residues. The CDR3 nucleotides are TGTGCCATTGAGGGGGCCACCTACGAGCAGTACTTC. It codes for CAIEGATYEQYF.

This chain links TRBV11-2 with TRBJ2-7, with D perhaps matching TRBD2 (6 bases). CDR1 SGHAT and CDR2 FQNNGV come from the germline V gene. This CDR3 comprises 17 residues. V shed 1 base and J shed 10 bases, with 26 bases lying between them. The CDR3 reads CASSLGGSGRNRETQYF. In DNA form, the CDR3 reads TGTGCCAGCAGCTTAGGGGGGAGCGGGCGGAATCGAGAGACTCAGTACTTC.

This clonotype was observed at least ten times. This chain joins TRBV2 and TRBJ2-4; D is ambiguous. The CDR3 totals 13 residues. Trimming removed 7 bases from V and 6 bases from J, with 13 bases in between. Germline V gene data show CDR1 as SNHLY and CDR2 as FYNNEI. CDR3 sequence reads: CASKGNLGNIQYF. CDR3 nucleotide sequence: TGTGCCAGCAAGGGCAATCTCGGAAACATTCAGTACTTC.

The gene calls are TRBV28 and TRBJ1-1; tentatively, D is TRBD1 (5 bases). The V and J ends lost 2 bases and 0 bases respectively, with 7 bases between them. This CDR3 is 14 amino acids long. Germline assignment: CDR1 MDHEN and CDR2 SYDVKM. The CDR3 is CASSLKGLNTEAFF. DNA of the CDR3: TGTGCCAGCAGTTTAAAGGGGTTGAACACTGAAGCTTTCTTT.

The chain recombines TRBV28 with TRBJ2-5; the match to TRBD2 covers 14 bases. Per the germline V gene, CDR1 is MDHEN and CDR2 is SYDVKM. The junction had 12 bases not matched to a gene; V was cut back by 4 bases and J by 2 bases. The CDR3 extends over 19 amino acids. The CDR3: CASSYGLGLAGVEQETQYF. The CDR3 region has the DNA TGTGCCAGCAGTTATGGGCTGGGACTAGCGGGAGTCGAACAAGAGACCCAGTACTTC.

In this sample, this clonotype turned up a few times. The chain employs TRBV12-3 or TRBV12-4 and TRBJ2-1; the match to TRBD2 covers 14 bases. Trimming cost V 8 bases and J 4 bases; bases outside gene matches: 16. There are 19 residues in the CDR3. The CDR3 reads CASRRSGTSGRVGYNEQFF. CDR3 bases: TGTGCCAGCCGTCGATCCGGGACTAGCGGGAGAGTGGGTTACAATGAGCAGTTCTTC.

This chain connects TRBV10-1 to TRBJ2-5; the match to TRBD2 covers 8 bases. Trimming took 3 bases from V and 9 from J; bases not matched to a gene: 15. The CDR3 consists of 16 residues. The germline V gene has CDR1 WNHNN and CDR2 SYGVQD (reference sequence). The CDR3 reads CASSEAGTSDMEAQYF. The CDR3 region has the DNA TGCGCCAGCAGTGAAGCCGGGACTAGTGATATGGAGGCCCAGTACTTC.

This clonotype showed up many times. This rearrangement joins TRBV10-3 to TRBJ2-5, with 8 bases identical to TRBD2. Trimming cost V 5 bases and J 1 base; bases outside gene matches: 9. The CDR3 runs 16 residues. Germline V gene sequence: CDR1 ENHRY, CDR2 SYGVKD. CDR3 residues: CAISNPSGQTQETQYF. CDR3 sequence (DNA): TGTGCCATCAGTAACCCTAGCGGGCAAACCCAAGAGACCCAGTACTTC.

This sequence joins TRBV15 and TRBJ2-5; D unresolved. Judging by the DNA end, TRBJ2-1 fits better; the J call may be wrong. CDR3 length: 13 residues. Germline CDR1 is LNHNV and CDR2 is YYDKDF (reference sequence). CDR3 sequence reads: CATADTDQETQFF. CDR3 nucleotide sequence: TGTGCCACAGCCGACACGGACCAAGAGACCCAGTTCTTC.

The chain couples TRBV10-3 to TRBJ2-7; D is perhaps TRBD1 (5 bases). This CDR3 has 13 residues. Germline-derived CDR1 and CDR2 are ENHRY and SYGVKD. V was shortened by 4 bases and J by 3 bases, with 10 bases between the two germline ends. The CDR3 region has the DNA TGTGCCATCAGTGTGTCCACAGGCTACGAGCAGTACTTC. Protein product: CAISVSTGYEQYF.

This clonotype was picked up a small number of times. The rearrangement uses TRBV20-1 and TRBJ2-1; TRBD2 matches 12 bases. V shed 5 bases and J 7 bases; nucleotides not matched to a gene: 9. This CDR3 has 15 amino acids. Germline V gene lookup returns CDR1 DFQATT and CDR2 SNEGSKA (reference sequence). The chain's CDR3 is CSAHLPSGRVNEQFF. The CDR3 region has the DNA TGCAGTGCTCACCTGCCTAGCGGGAGGGTAAATGAGCAGTTCTTC.

The rearrangement joins TRBV27 to TRBJ2-3, with a possible D match to TRBD2 (7 bases). The germline gives CDR1 MNHEY, CDR2 SMNVEV (reference sequence). Trimming took off 2 bases at V and 9 bases at J, with 18 bases between the two ends. This CDR3 is built from 15 residues. This CDR3 is CASSLREGGFETQYF. The CDR3 DNA reads as TGTGCCAGCAGTTTAAGGGAGGGGGGTTTCGAGACGCAGTATTTT.

V gene TRBV15 combines with J gene TRBJ1-1; 8 bases are a match to TRBD1. V was pared by 5 bases and J by 6 bases, with 8 bases of the junction left unmatched. The CDR3 length is 14 residues. The V gene's germline CDR1 is LNHNV and CDR2 YYDKDF (reference sequence). In DNA, the CDR3 is TGTGCCACCAGCCCGCAGGACAGGGCAGCTGAAGCTTTCTTT. Translation: CATSPQDRAAEAFF.

The V and J genes are TRBV6-6 and TRBJ1-5; 7 bases map to TRBD1. The germline CDR1 and CDR2 sequences are MNHNY and SVGAGI (reference sequence). V dropped 3 bases and J dropped 0; count of bases not matched to a gene: 5. The CDR3 consists of 16 residues. CDR3 bases: TGTGCCAGCAGTTATTCCACAGGGGCTAGCAATCAGCCCCAGCATTTT. This gives the protein CASSYSTGASNQPQHF.

The chain links TRBV3-1 to TRBJ1-5, with 8 positions matching TRBD1. Germline-derived CDR1 and CDR2 are LGHDT and YNNKEL (reference sequence). V shed 1 base and J 5 bases; nucleotides not matched to a gene: 4. CDR3 length equals 15 residues. The CDR3 sequence: CASSQGTGNYQPQHF. Written as DNA, the CDR3 is TGTGCCAGCAGCCAAGGGACAGGGAATTATCAGCCCCAGCATTTT.

This clonotype was detected only a few times. The chain is built from TRBV2 and TRBJ2-4; possible D gene TRBD1, 5 bases. CDR3 length equals 18 residues. The germline V and J ends were trimmed by 0 bases and 1 base, with 16 bases remaining between them. Per the germline V gene, CDR1 is SNHLY and CDR2 is FYNNEI. In nucleotides, the CDR3 is TGTGCCAGCAGTGAAGCGTGGCAGGGCGTACGGGCCAAAAACATTCAGTACTTC. Translated, it gives CASSEAWQGVRAKNIQYF.

This clonotype was seen only once. The J gene is TRBJ1-6, the V gene TRBV28; D unclear. This CDR3 has 14 amino acids. The ends were cut back, 5 bases at V and 7 bases at J, with 12 bases in the middle. The germline V gene has CDR1 MDHEN and CDR2 SYDVKM. This chain's CDR3 is CASSIGEKNSPLHF. The DNA of the CDR3 is TGTGCCAGCAGTATTGGCGAAAAGAATTCACCCCTCCACTTT.

The genes are TRBV20-1 and TRBJ2-7, with 7 bases identical to TRBD1. The germline V gene has CDR1 DFQATT and CDR2 SNEGSKA (reference sequence). J lost 4 bases, V lost 7 bases, and 13 bases had no gene match. This CDR3 spans 14 amino acids. The CDR3 DNA reads as TGCAGTGTTGTCACTAGGACAGGAGAATACGAGCAGTACTTC. Its translation is CSVVTRTGEYEQYF.

This clonotype has only a few counts. The chain couples TRBV11-2 to TRBJ2-1; D is perhaps TRBD1 (5 bases). V lost 5 bases to trimming and J lost 0 bases, with 20 bases between them. Germline CDR1 is SGHAT and CDR2 is FQNNGV. There are 18 residues in the CDR3. In DNA, the CDR3 is TGTGCCAGCAGCCTTACTCGACGGACAACGAGCTCCTACAATGAGCAGTTCTTC. This encodes CASSLTRRTTSSYNEQFF.